A selection of T cell receptor beta chains follows, all from one sample in a study of cytomegalovirus exposure and HLA in healthy donors. TCRdb keeps only in-frame clones here, not all; method: immunoSEQ multiplex PCR. The sample holds roughly 200,000 clones; roughly four fifths are singletons and the top ten take 1.6%. Sequenced input: PBMCs. The source is a man aged 50 to 59 in good health and CMV-seronegative. CDR3s include the opening cysteine and the closing phenylalanine or tryptophan. A D gene is named only where the DNA matches it firmly. Size is stated for part of the rows, as once, few or many counts, or as a class when the clone is expanded.

length: 13; J: TRBJ2-2; V: TRBV18; size: .; D: .; CDR3: CASGAGPAGELFF; DNA: TGTGCCAGCGGGGCGGGGCCCGCCGGGGAGCTGTTTTTT
length: 17; J: TRBJ1-1; V: TRBV14; size: .; D: .; CDR3: CASSPRTVGSLNTEAFF; DNA: TGTGCCAGCAGCCCGAGGACAGTCGGATCGTTAAACACTGAAGCTTTCTTT
length: 17; J: TRBJ2-3; V: TRBV7-9; size: .; D: TRBD2; CDR3: CASSWTSGGGSTDTQYF; DNA: TGTGCCAGCAGCTGGACTAGCGGGGGGGGTAGCACAGATACGCAGTATTTT
length: 15; J: TRBJ2-1; V: TRBV9; size: .; D: TRBD1; CDR3: CASSKGQARYNEQFF; DNA: TGTGCCAGCAGCAAAGGACAGGCGAGGTACAATGAGCAGTTCTTC
length: 15; J: TRBJ2-3; V: TRBV13; size: .; D: .; CDR3: CASSPTRTEGDTQYF; DNA: TGTGCCAGCAGTCCCACGCGGACAGAGGGAGATACGCAGTATTTT
length: 16; J: TRBJ2-1; V: TRBV15; size: .; D: TRBD2; CDR3: CATSSDPSGIYNEQFF; DNA: TGTGCCACCAGCAGCGATCCTAGCGGGATTTACAATGAGCAGTTCTTC
length: 13; J: TRBJ2-5; V: TRBV9; size: .; D: TRBD2; CDR3: CACSLGLAQTQYF; DNA: TGTGCCTGCAGCTTGGGACTAGCCCAGACCCAGTACTTC
length: 15; J: TRBJ2-1; V: TRBV5-1; size: .; D: .; CDR3: CASSLEQRSYNEQFF; DNA: TGCGCCAGCAGCTTGGAGCAGCGCTCCTACAATGAGCAGTTCTTC
length: 13; J: TRBJ1-5; V: TRBV19; size: .; D: .; CDR3: CASSAGVRQPQHF; DNA: TGTGCCAGTAGTGCCGGGGTACGGCAGCCCCAGCATTTT
length: 14; J: TRBJ1-5; V: TRBV7-2; size: .; D: TRBD1; CDR3: CASSFQGGNQPQHF; DNA: TGTGCCAGCAGCTTCCAGGGGGGAAATCAGCCCCAGCATTTT
length: 14; J: TRBJ2-2; V: TRBV18; size: .; D: TRBD1; CDR3: CASRDRSNTGELFF; DNA: TGTGCCAGCCGGGACAGATCGAACACCGGGGAGCTGTTTTTT
length: 14; J: TRBJ1-3; V: TRBV9; size: .; D: TRBD1; CDR3: CASSDRDRGYTIYF; DNA: TGTGCCAGCAGCGACCGGGACAGGGGGTACACCATATATTTT
length: 17; J: TRBJ2-7; V: TRBV10-3; size: .; D: TRBD2; CDR3: CAISPSSSSGSSYEQYF; DNA: TGTGCCATCAGTCCGAGTTCGTCTAGCGGGAGTTCGTACGAGCAGTACTTC
length: 16; J: TRBJ2-2; V: TRBV18; size: .; D: .; CDR3: CASSPQRQTTTGELFF; DNA: TGTGCCAGCTCACCCCAAAGACAGACAACTACCGGGGAGCTGTTTTTT
length: 15; J: TRBJ2-7; V: TRBV6-6; size: .; D: .; CDR3: CASSDSGQSLHEQYF; DNA: TGTGCCAGCAGTGATTCGGGACAATCGTTACACGAGCAGTACTTC
length: 15; J: TRBJ1-2; V: TRBV21-1; size: .; D: .; CDR3: CASSKATGGVYGYTF; DNA: TGTGCCAGCAGCAAAGCGACAGGGGGTGTCTATGGCTACACCTTC
length: 18; J: TRBJ2-6; V: TRBV7-2; size: .; D: TRBD1; CDR3: CASSLPGQGFSGANVLTF; DNA: TGTGCCAGCAGCTTACCGGGACAGGGGTTCTCTGGGGCCAACGTCCTGACTTTC
length: 14; J: TRBJ2-7; V: TRBV30; size: .; D: .; CDR3: CAWRRAGGAYEQYF; DNA: TGTGCCTGGAGAAGAGCGGGTGGGGCCTACGAGCAGTACTTC
length: 15; J: TRBJ2-2; V: TRBV15; size: .; D: TRBD2; CDR3: CATSRLAGSTGELFF; DNA: TGTGCCACCAGCAGACTAGCGGGGAGCACCGGGGAGCTGTTTTTT
length: 14; J: TRBJ2-1; V: TRBV2; size: .; D: TRBD2; CDR3: CASIRRETPDEQFF; DNA: TGTGCCAGCATCCGGCGGGAGACCCCAGATGAGCAGTTCTTC
length: 15; J: TRBJ2-1; V: TRBV6-1; size: .; D: .; CDR3: CASSEAGGSYNEQFF; DNA: TGTGCCAGCAGTGAAGCGGGGGGCTCCTACAATGAGCAGTTCTTC
length: 12; J: TRBJ2-7; V: TRBV28; size: few; D: .; CDR3: CASSLQGGEQYF; DNA: TGTGCCAGCAGTTTACAGGGGGGCGAGCAGTACTTC
length: 15; J: TRBJ2-6; V: TRBV6-5; size: .; D: .; CDR3: CASTPAGRGANVLTF; DNA: TGTGCCAGCACGCCAGCGGGCCGTGGGGCCAACGTCCTGACTTTC
length: 13; J: TRBJ2-2; V: TRBV9; size: .; D: .; CDR3: CASREGTSGELFF; DNA: TGTGCCAGCAGGGAGGGTACGTCCGGGGAGCTGTTTTTT
length: 15; J: TRBJ2-1; V: TRBV5-1; size: .; D: .; CDR3: CASSEEGASYNEQFF; DNA: TGCGCCAGCAGCGAAGAGGGTGCTTCTTACAATGAGCAGTTCTTC
length: 18; J: TRBJ2-7; V: TRBV28; size: .; D: TRBD2; CDR3: CASSPNGLGAGASYEQYF; DNA: TGTGCCAGCAGTCCTAACGGGCTTGGGGCGGGAGCGTCCTACGAGCAGTACTTC
length: 16; J: TRBJ2-7; V: TRBV6-1; size: .; D: .; CDR3: CASSEGQSRSSYEQYF; DNA: TGTGCCAGCAGTGAAGGACAGTCGAGAAGCTCCTACGAGCAGTACTTC
length: 15; J: TRBJ2-5; V: TRBV4-2; size: .; D: TRBD2; CDR3: CASSQDISGRETQYF; DNA: TGTGCCAGCAGCCAAGATATTAGCGGGAGAGAGACCCAGTACTTC
length: 15; J: TRBJ2-7; V: TRBV11-1; size: once; D: .; CDR3: CASSPQAGGRYEQYF; DNA: TGTGCCAGCAGCCCCCAAGCCGGGGGGCGATACGAGCAGTACTTC
length: 15; J: TRBJ1-5; V: TRBV5-6; size: .; D: .; CDR3: CASSPGGGSNQPQHF; DNA: TGTGCCAGCAGCCCCGGTGGGGGCTCCAATCAGCCCCAGCATTTT
length: 12; J: TRBJ2-7; V: TRBV30; size: .; D: .; CDR3: CAWSVRAPEQYF; DNA: TGTGCCTGGAGTGTAAGAGCACCCGAGCAGTACTTC
length: 17; J: TRBJ2-2; V: TRBV5-4; size: .; D: TRBD1; CDR3: CASSSQYRGINTGELFF; DNA: TGTGCCAGCAGCTCGCAATACAGGGGAATAAACACCGGGGAGCTGTTTTTT
length: 15; J: TRBJ1-1; V: TRBV19; size: .; D: TRBD1; CDR3: CASRPVGTENTEAFF; DNA: TGTGCCAGTAGACCCGTAGGGACAGAGAACACTGAAGCTTTCTTT
length: 14; J: TRBJ1-1; V: TRBV7-9; size: few; D: .; CDR3: CASSLSRTNTEAFF; DNA: TGTGCCAGCAGCTTGTCTCGGACTAACACTGAAGCTTTCTTT
length: 15; J: TRBJ2-1; V: TRBV7-3; size: .; D: .; CDR3: CASSLSRTPGGGQFF; DNA: TGTGCCAGCAGCTTAAGTCGCACCCCGGGGGGCGGGCAGTTCTTC
length: 15; J: TRBJ2-7; V: TRBV5-6; size: .; D: .; CDR3: CASSFGSVSAYEQYF; DNA: TGTGCCAGCAGCTTCGGGTCAGTTTCAGCCTACGAGCAGTACTTC
length: 16; J: TRBJ2-5; V: TRBV5-4; size: .; D: .; CDR3: CASSEKGTGVLETQYF; DNA: TGTGCCAGCAGCGAAAAGGGTACGGGAGTATTGGAGACCCAGTACTTC
length: 14; J: TRBJ1-3; V: TRBV7-9; size: .; D: .; CDR3: CASRLSGSGNTIYF; DNA: TGTGCCAGCCGTCTCTCGGGTTCTGGAAACACCATATATTTT
length: 13; J: TRBJ1-2; V: TRBV6-6; size: .; D: .; CDR3: CASSMSSPYGYTF; DNA: TGTGCCAGCAGTATGTCGTCCCCCTATGGCTACACCTTC
length: 17; J: TRBJ2-6; V: TRBV5-1; size: .; D: .; CDR3: CASSLADSYSGANVLTF; DNA: TGCGCCAGCAGCTTGGCGGACAGTTACTCTGGGGCCAACGTCCTGACTTTC
length: 15; J: TRBJ1-2; V: TRBV2; size: .; D: TRBD1; CDR3: CARRTGTGGDYGYTF; DNA: TGTGCCAGAAGAACCGGGACAGGGGGCGATTATGGCTACACCTTC
length: 13; J: TRBJ2-1; V: TRBV29-1; size: .; D: .; CDR3: CSAITASYNEQFF; DNA: TGCAGCGCAATTACAGCTTCCTACAATGAGCAGTTCTTC
length: 14; J: TRBJ2-3; V: TRBV2; size: once; D: TRBD2; CDR3: CASNLAGITDTQYF; DNA: TGTGCCAGCAATTTAGCGGGGATCACAGATACGCAGTATTTT
length: 15; J: TRBJ1-2; V: TRBV2; size: once; D: TRBD1; CDR3: CASIFGQGPNYGYTF; DNA: TGTGCCAGCATCTTCGGACAGGGGCCCAACTATGGCTACACCTTC
length: 11; J: TRBJ2-3; V: TRBV20-1; size: .; D: .; CDR3: CSLDPGDTQYF; DNA: TGCAGTCTAGACCCGGGGGATACGCAGTATTTT